Each of the 2 T cell receptor beta chains below was sequenced from the same sample in a study of blood T cell repertoires in COVID-19. Profiling relied on immunoSEQ multiplex PCR, and the TCRdb table lists in-frame clones only, not all of them. Among 210,000 or so clones listed, around 85% were seen once. Sequenced: peripheral blood. All receptors derive from a man in his fifties or sixties with COVID-19, enrolled during active disease.

The rearrangement joins TRBV27 to TRBJ2-3; 11 nucleotides align to TRBD2. The V gene end was trimmed by 2 bases and the J gene end by 6 bases; junction bases not matched to a gene: 4. The germline V gene has CDR1 MNHEY and CDR2 SMNVEV (reference sequence). CDR3 length equals 15 residues. The chain's CDR3 is CASSLQTSGEDTQYF. CDR3 DNA: TGTGCCAGCAGTTTACAGACTAGCGGGGAGGATACGCAGTATTTT.

This chain joins TRBV5-1 and TRBJ1-1, with a weak D call TRBD1 (5 bases). Trimming left V 5 bases short and J 1 base short, with 18 bases between. From germline, CDR1 is SGHRS and CDR2 YFSETQ. The CDR3 has 16 residues. Here the CDR3 DNA reads TGCGCCAGCAGTCAAGGGCCTCCTAGGGGGAACACTGAAGCTTTCTTT. This encodes CASSQGPPRGNTEAFF.